This TCR beta chain stems from a study of vaccination and CD4 T cells after COVID-19. Study details: At a median approximately 71 days (range 14 to 241) after dose two, post-vaccine samples were obtained.

Each CDR3 protein gets one entry after TCRdb re-called the PCR reads with MiXCR. The sample has around 16,000 distinct CDR3 sequences, about 70% seen once; the top ten hold 0.95% to 1.3%. V was trimmed by 4 bases and J by 4 bases, leaving 6 bases between them. The CDR3 spans 12 residues. Germline values: CDR1 SGHTA, CDR2 FQGNSA. The receptor comes from a human donor who had recovered from COVID-19. The material was CD4+ T cells from blood, obtained after SARS-CoV-2 vaccination. The genes are TRBV7-2 and TRBJ2-3, with a weak D call TRBD2 (5 bases). CDR3 sequence reads: CASSSEADTQYF. The CDR3 nucleotides are TGTGCCAGCAGCTCGGAGGCAGATACGCAGTATTTT. The complete variable domain, with remaining parts taken from reference TRBV7-2 and TRBJ2-3, reads GAGVSQSPSNKVTEKGKDVELRCDPISGHTALYWYRQSLGQGLEFLIYFQGNSAPDKSGLPSDRFSAERTGGSVSTLTIQRTQQEDSAVYLCASSSEADTQYFGPGTRLTVL.